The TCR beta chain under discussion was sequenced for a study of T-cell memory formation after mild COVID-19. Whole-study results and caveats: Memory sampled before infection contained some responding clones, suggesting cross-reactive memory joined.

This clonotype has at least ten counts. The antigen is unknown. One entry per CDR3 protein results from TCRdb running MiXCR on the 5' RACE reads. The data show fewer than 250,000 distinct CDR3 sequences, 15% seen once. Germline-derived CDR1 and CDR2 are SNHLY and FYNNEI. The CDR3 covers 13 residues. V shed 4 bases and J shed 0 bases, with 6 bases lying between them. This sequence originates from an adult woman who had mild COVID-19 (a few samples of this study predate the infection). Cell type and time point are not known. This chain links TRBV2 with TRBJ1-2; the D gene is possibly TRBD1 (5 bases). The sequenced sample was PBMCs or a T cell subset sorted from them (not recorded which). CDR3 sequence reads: CASSGQSNYGYTF. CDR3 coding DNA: TGTGCCAGCAGTGGACAGTCTAACTATGGCTACACCTTC.